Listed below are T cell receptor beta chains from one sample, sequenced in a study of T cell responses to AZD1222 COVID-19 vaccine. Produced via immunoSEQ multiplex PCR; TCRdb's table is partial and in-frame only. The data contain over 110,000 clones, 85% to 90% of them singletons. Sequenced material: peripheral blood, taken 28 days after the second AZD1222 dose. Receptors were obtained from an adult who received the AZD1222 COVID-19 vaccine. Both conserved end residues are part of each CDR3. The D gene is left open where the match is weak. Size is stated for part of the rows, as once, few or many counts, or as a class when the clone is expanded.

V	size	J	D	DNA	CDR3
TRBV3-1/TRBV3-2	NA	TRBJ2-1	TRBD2	TGTGCCAGCAGCCAACACATAGGACTAGTCGGCAATGAGCAGTTCTTC	CASSQHIGLVGNEQFF
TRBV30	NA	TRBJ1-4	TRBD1	TGTGCCGGACGACAGGGTGAAAAACTGTTTTTT	CAGRQGEKLFF
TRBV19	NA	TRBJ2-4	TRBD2	TGTGCCAGTAGTTTTCGACTAGCGGGAGGAGGAGAGAACATTCAGTACTTC	CASSFRLAGGGENIQYF
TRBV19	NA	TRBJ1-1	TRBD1	TGTGCCAGTCGGGACAGGGGATATCAGAACACTGAAGCTTTCTTT	CASRDRGYQNTEAFF
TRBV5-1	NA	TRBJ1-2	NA	TGCGCCAGCAGCTTGTGGGGGGGAGACTATGGCTACACCTTC	CASSLWGGDYGYTF
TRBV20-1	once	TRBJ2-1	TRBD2	TGCAGTGCTAGTGCTAGCGGGGGGGCGAATAATGAGCAGTTCTTC	CSASASGGANNEQFF
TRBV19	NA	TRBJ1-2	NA	TGTGCCAGTAGTACGGGACGCTCTAACTATGGCTACACCTTC	CASSTGRSNYGYTF
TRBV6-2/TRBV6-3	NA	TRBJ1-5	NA	TGTGCCAGCAGCCCCGAGGGGTCGAATCAGCCCCAGCATTTT	CASSPEGSNQPQHF
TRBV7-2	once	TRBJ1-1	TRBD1	TGTGCCAGCAGCTTAGAAACAGGGGTAAACACTGAAGCTTTCTTT	CASSLETGVNTEAFF
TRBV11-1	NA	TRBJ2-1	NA	TGTGCCAGCAGCTTAGATGGGGTCAATGAGCAGTTCTTC	CASSLDGVNEQFF
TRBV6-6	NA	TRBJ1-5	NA	TGTGCCAGCAGCGGGGGCACCGGCAATCAGCCCCAGCATTTT	CASSGGTGNQPQHF
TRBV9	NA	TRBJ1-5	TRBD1	TGTGCCAGCAGCGTTGACGGACAGGGCGGACAGCCCCAGCATTTT	CASSVDGQGGQPQHF
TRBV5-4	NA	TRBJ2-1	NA	TGTGCCAGCAGCCGGCCGTCGGGGGGCCTAAGAGGCAATGAGCAGTTCTTC	CASSRPSGGLRGNEQFF
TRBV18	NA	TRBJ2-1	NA	TGTGCCAGCTCACCTCCTGGCTCCTACAATGAGCAGTTCTTC	CASSPPGSYNEQFF
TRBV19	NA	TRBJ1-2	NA	TGTGCCAGTAGTATAGGCCAGGGGAATGGCTACACCTTC	CASSIGQGNGYTF
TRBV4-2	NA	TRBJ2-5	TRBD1	TGTGCCAGCAGCCAAAACCCCGGACAGGGGCCCGAGGGAGAGACCCAGTACTTC	CASSQNPGQGPEGETQYF
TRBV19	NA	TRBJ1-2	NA	TGTGCCAGTAGTCTCCGACCTGGTGTAACTAATGGCTACACCTTC	CASSLRPGVTNGYTF
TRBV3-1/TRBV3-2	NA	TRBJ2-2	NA	TGTGCCAGCAGCCAAGTAGCCGGCGCGAACACCGGGGAGCTGTTTTTT	CASSQVAGANTGELFF
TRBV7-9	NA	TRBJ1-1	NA	TGTGCCAGCAGCTCCCGGGGCCCTCGGGCTTTCTTT	CASSSRGPRAFF
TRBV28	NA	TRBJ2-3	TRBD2	TGTGCCAGCAGTACAGCTAGCGGGAGGACAGATACGCAGTATTTT	CASSTASGRTDTQYF
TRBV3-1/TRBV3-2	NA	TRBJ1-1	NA	TGTGCCAGCAGCCAAGGGTTGTCGGTCACTGAAGCTTTCTTT	CASSQGLSVTEAFF
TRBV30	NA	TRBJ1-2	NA	TGTGCCTGGAGTGTACGCCAAGGGAGTTATGGCTACACCTTC	CAWSVRQGSYGYTF
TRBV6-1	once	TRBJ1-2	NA	TGTGCCAGCAGTGAAATCGTCGGAGGCTACACCTTC	CASSEIVGGYTF
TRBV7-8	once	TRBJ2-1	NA	TGTGCCAGCAGCTTAAACCCGGCGCGAAATGAGCAGTTCTTC	CASSLNPARNEQFF
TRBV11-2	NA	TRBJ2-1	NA	TGTGCCAGCAGCGGTGAGCTCTACAATGAGCAGTTCTTC	CASSGELYNEQFF
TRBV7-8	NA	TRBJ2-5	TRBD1	TGTGCCAGCAGCGTGCCCGGGGACAGGGGCCAAGAGACCCAGTACTTC	CASSVPGDRGQETQYF
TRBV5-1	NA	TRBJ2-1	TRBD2	TGCGCCAGCAGCTCCCTTCGCACCGGGACTAGCGGGGGGGCCTTAAGCTCCTACAATGAGCAGTTCTTC	CASSSLRTGTSGGALSSYNEQFF
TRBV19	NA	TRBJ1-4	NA	TGTGCCAGTAGTATCACCGCAACTAATGAAAAACTGTTTTTT	CASSITATNEKLFF
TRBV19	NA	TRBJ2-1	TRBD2	TGTGCCAGTAGTATGGGACTAGTGAATGAGCAGTTCTTC	CASSMGLVNEQFF
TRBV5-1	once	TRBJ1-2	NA	TGCGCCAGCAGCCCCGGAGGGGTCGGTGGCTACACCTTC	CASSPGGVGGYTF
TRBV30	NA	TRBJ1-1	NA	TGTGCCTGGAGTGTTAAGGGAGCCACTGAAGCTTTCTTT	CAWSVKGATEAFF
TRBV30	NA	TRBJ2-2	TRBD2	TGTGCCTGGAGGGGAGGGGAGCGGGAGGGCCGGAACACCGGGGAGCTGTTTTTT	CAWRGGEREGRNTGELFF
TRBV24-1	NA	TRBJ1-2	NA	TGTGCCACCAGTGACGCCGGGACCCCGTCGCTATATGGCTACACCTTC	CATSDAGTPSLYGYTF
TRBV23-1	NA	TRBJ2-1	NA	TGCGCCAGCCAAACGCGGGGATGGAGCTCCTACAATGAGCAGTTCTTC	CASQTRGWSSYNEQFF
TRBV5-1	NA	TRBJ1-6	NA	TGCGCCAGCAGCCCCAAACCCGCTGGAAATATGGATAATTCACCCCTCCACTTT	CASSPKPAGNMDNSPLHF
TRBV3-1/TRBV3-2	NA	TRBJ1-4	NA	TGTGCCAGCAGCCAAGAAATAATGACAGGAAATGAAAAACTGTTTTTT	CASSQEIMTGNEKLFF
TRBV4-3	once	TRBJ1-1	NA	TGCGCCAGCAGCCAAGATCAGGGATTTAACACTGAAGCTTTCTTT	CASSQDQGFNTEAFF
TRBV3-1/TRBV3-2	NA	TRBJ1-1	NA	TGTGCCAGCAGCCAAGGGATCGGTATGAACACTGAAGCTTTCTTT	CASSQGIGMNTEAFF
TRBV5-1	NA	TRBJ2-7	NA	TGCGCCAGCAGCCCGGATGGGGTCCTCGAGCAGTACTTC	CASSPDGVLEQYF
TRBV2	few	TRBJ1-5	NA	TGTGCCAGCAGTGAGGGAGAGGGGCAGAGGCCCCAGCATTTT	CASSEGEGQRPQHF
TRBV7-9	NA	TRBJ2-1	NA	TGTGCCAGCAGCCCTATCCAAAGGGTCTACAATGAGCAGTTCTTC	CASSPIQRVYNEQFF
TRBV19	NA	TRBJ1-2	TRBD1	TGTGCCAGTAGTTTCTCCGGACAGGCGGCTAACTATGGCTACACCTTC	CASSFSGQAANYGYTF